These 14 T cell receptor beta chains came from one sample sequenced in a study of blood T cell repertoires in COVID-19. Using immunoSEQ multiplex PCR, the repertoire was profiled, and TCRdb retains in-frame clones only, with some absent. The sample contains 75,000 to 85,000 clones, approximately 88% of which appear only once. The source material was peripheral blood. The receptors were sampled from a human donor in a cohort sampled during active COVID-19.

This chain joins TRBV6-5 and TRBJ2-5; TRBD2 agrees at 7 bases. This CDR3 has 15 amino acids. CDR1 and CDR2 from the germline V gene are MNHEY and SVGAGI. J lost 2 bases, V lost 8 bases, and 11 bases had no gene match. The DNA of the CDR3 is TGTGCCAGCGCCTCGGGGGGTAGCGGTCAAGAGACCCAGTACTTC. Amino acid sequence: CASASGGSGQETQYF.

This clone was detected once. The V call is TRBV4-2, the J call TRBJ2-1; tentatively, D is TRBD1 (6 bases). This CDR3 is built from 15 residues. Germline lookup yields CDR1 LGHNA and CDR2 YNFKEQ. V was clipped by 0 bases and J by 4 bases, with 10 bases between them. DNA of the CDR3: TGTGCCAGCAGCCAAGAGAGGGGGTGGTACAATGAGCAGTTCTTC. It yields the protein CASSQERGWYNEQFF.

CDR3 in amino acids: CASGQDNISGANVLTF. The CDR3, as DNA: TGTGCCAGCGGACAGGACAATATCTCTGGGGCCAACGTCCTGACTTTC. V usage is TRBV27 and J usage is TRBJ2-6, with 7 bases lining up with TRBD1. Trimming at V came to 8 bases and at J to 0 bases, leaving 7 bases not matched to a gene. The germline gives CDR1 MNHEY, CDR2 SMNVEV (reference sequence). The CDR3 contains 16 residues.

The rearrangement joins TRBV28 to TRBJ1-1; D unresolved. Germline V gene lookup returns CDR1 MDHEN and CDR2 SYDVKM. With 4 bases removed from V and 2 bases from J, the gap between germline ends came to 8 bases. CDR3 length equals 13 residues. In nucleotides, the CDR3 is TGTGCCAGCAGTTCCACTCCTAACACTGAAGCTTTCTTT. Its translation is CASSSTPNTEAFF.

This rearrangement joins TRBV6-5 to TRBJ1-5, with 7 bases identical to TRBD1. This CDR3 region has 15 residues. Germline V gene data show CDR1 as MNHEY and CDR2 as SVGAGI. V was pared by 6 bases and J by 1 base, with 6 bases of the junction left unmatched. The CDR3, as DNA: TGTGCCAGCAGGAAAGACAGGGCGAGCAATCAGCCCCAGCATTTT. Protein product: CASRKDRASNQPQHF.

V is TRBV2 and J is TRBJ2-7; 8 bases line up with TRBD1. The V gene end was trimmed by 7 bases and the J gene end by 4 bases; junction bases not matched to a gene: 6. The CDR3 is made up of 13 amino acids. The germline gives CDR1 SNHLY, CDR2 FYNNEI. In DNA form, the CDR3 reads TGTGCCAGCAATAGGGACAGGAATTACGAGCAGTACTTC. It yields the protein CASNRDRNYEQYF. Supplemented by reference TRBV2 and TRBJ2-7, the full variable domain reads EPEVTQTPSHQVTQMGQEVILRCVPISNHLYFYWYRQILGQKVEFLVSFYNNEISEKSEIFDDQFSVERPDGSNFTLKIRSTKLEDSAMYFCASNRDRNYEQYFGPGTRLTVT.

The chain carries TRBV6-2 or TRBV6-3 and TRBJ2-4; 9 nucleotides line up with TRBD1. This CDR3 contains 13 residues. V was clipped by 6 bases and J by 8 bases; unmatched bases: 5. Germline values: CDR1 MNHEY, CDR2 SVGEGT. The CDR3 spells CASSRQGEYIQYF. The CDR3 region has the DNA TGTGCCAGCAGCAGACAGGGGGAGTACATTCAGTACTTC.

This sequence joins TRBV5-4 and TRBJ1-2; 8 nucleotides match TRBD1. Per the germline V gene, CDR1 is SGHNT and CDR2 is YYREEE (reference sequence). The CDR3 has 15 residues. V lost 5 bases, J lost 2 bases, and 8 bases stayed unmatched. CDR3: CASRIGQGLNYGYTF. CDR3 in DNA: TGTGCCAGCAGGATTGGACAGGGTCTCAACTATGGCTACACCTTC.

V gene TRBV27 combines with J gene TRBJ1-4; D unclear. V was cut by 3 bases and J by 0 bases, with 5 bases left in between. The CDR3 runs 14 residues. The germline gives CDR1 MNHEY, CDR2 SMNVEV (reference sequence). The CDR3 DNA sequence: TGTGCCAGCAGTTTGGCAGCAACTAATGAAAAACTGTTTTTT. This gives the protein CASSLAATNEKLFF.

The J gene is TRBJ2-1, the V gene TRBV7-6; D is unresolved. Looked up from germline, CDR1 is SGHVS and CDR2 is FNYEAQ. CDR3 length: 13 residues. Trimming cost V 3 bases and J 9 bases, with 12 bases left between them. The CDR3 reads CASSFSGYSEQFF. The CDR3 DNA sequence: TGTGCCAGCAGCTTTTCTGGTTATAGTGAGCAGTTCTTC.

This clone occurred once. This sequence joins TRBV7-2 and TRBJ2-3; the D gene is possibly TRBD2 (5 bases). CDR3 length: 16 residues. Trimming took 2 bases from V and 5 from J, leaving 17 bases between them. In germline, CDR1 is SGHTA, CDR2 FQGNSA. In nucleotides, the CDR3 is TGTGCCAGCAGCTTAACGTACAATCCCGGAGGAGATACGCAGTATTTT. Amino acid sequence: CASSLTYNPGGDTQYF.

The rearrangement uses TRBV18 and TRBJ1-1; possible D gene TRBD1, 5 bases. This CDR3 has 14 amino acids. The germline V gene has CDR1 KGHSH and CDR2 LQKENI. With 3 bases removed from V and 7 bases from J, the gap between germline ends came to 15 bases. CDR3 sequence reads: CASSPNTQVDEAFF. DNA of the CDR3: TGTGCCAGCTCACCTAATACACAGGTAGATGAAGCTTTCTTT.

J is TRBJ2-3 and V is TRBV5-1; D might be TRBD1 (5 bases). CDR1 and CDR2 from the germline V gene are SGHRS and YFSETQ. The CDR3 extends over 15 amino acids. Trimming pared 0 bases from V and 5 bases from J, leaving 13 bases between. The CDR3 nucleotides read TGCGCCAGCAGCTTGGACCCCAGGGATCGAGATACGCAGTATTTT. Translation gives CASSLDPRDRDTQYF.

The rearrangement uses TRBV28 and TRBJ1-6; D possibly corresponds to TRBD1 (5 bases). The CDR3 runs to 15 residues. The V gene's germline CDR1 is MDHEN and CDR2 SYDVKM. Trimming shortened V by 7 bases and J by 0 bases, and 10 bases separated the two germline ends. CDR3: CASTGGGSYNSPLHF. Written as DNA, the CDR3 is TGTGCCAGCACCGGGGGGGGCTCCTATAATTCACCCCTCCACTTT.